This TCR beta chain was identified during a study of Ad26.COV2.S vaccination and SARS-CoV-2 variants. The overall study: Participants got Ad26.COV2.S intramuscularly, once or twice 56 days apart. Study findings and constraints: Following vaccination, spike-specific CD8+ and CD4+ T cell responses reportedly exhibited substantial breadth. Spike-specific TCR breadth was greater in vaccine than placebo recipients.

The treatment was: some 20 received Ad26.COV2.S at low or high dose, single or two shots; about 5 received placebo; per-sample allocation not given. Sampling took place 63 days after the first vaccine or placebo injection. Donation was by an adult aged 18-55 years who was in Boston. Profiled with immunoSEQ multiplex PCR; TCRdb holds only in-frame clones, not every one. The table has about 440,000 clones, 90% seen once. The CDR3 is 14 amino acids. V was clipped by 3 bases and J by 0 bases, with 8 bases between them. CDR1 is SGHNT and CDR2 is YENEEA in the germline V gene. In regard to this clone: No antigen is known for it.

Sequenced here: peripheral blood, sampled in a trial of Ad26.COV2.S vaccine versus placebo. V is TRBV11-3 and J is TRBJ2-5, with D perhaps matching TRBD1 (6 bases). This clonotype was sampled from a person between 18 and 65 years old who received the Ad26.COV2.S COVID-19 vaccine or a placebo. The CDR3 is CASSLNRDQETQYF. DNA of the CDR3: TGTGCCAGCAGCTTGAACAGGGACCAAGAGACCCAGTACTTC.